The TCR beta chain described here comes from a study of beta chain features in type 1 diabetes. Study observations and caveats: Shortening that was moderate but significant affected the TCRB CDR3s of Type 1 diabetes patients in all four CD4+ subsets.

Deletions cut 7 bases from V and 5 bases from J, with 17 bases between. CDR3 length equals 13 residues. Germline-derived CDR1 and CDR2 are SQVTM and ANQGSEA. This clone was counted at least ten times. Its specificity is unknown. Investigators reverse transcribed all isolated RNA, so they sequenced expressed TCRB transcripts. Clones were read by immunoSEQ multiplex PCR, and TCRdb kept only the in-frame ones, dropping some. The sample yields 200,000 to 250,000 clones, 9.6% seen once. The sequenced sample was naive CD4+ T cells from blood. This chain joins TRBV29-1 and TRBJ2-5, with D perhaps matching TRBD1 (6 bases). The TCR originated in a woman younger than 30 in good health. CDR3 DNA sequence: TGCAGCGCTGACCCCGGACAGTCGGAGACCCAGTACTTC. It codes for CSADPGQSETQYF.